These 24 T cell receptor beta chains came from one sample sequenced in a study of technical replicates of blood from several donors. TCRdb's table, derived via immunoSEQ multiplex PCR, lists solely in-frame clones and lacks some. This table holds approximately 70,000 clones, roughly 98% found once. Sequenced sample: T cells isolated from PBMCs. All receptors derive from a human donor in good health.

The chain combines TRBV5-4 with TRBJ2-7; 8 nucleotides align to TRBD2. This CDR3 comprises 13 residues. Germline values: CDR1 SGHNT, CDR2 YYREEE (reference sequence). The junction had 3 bases not matched to a gene; V was cut back by 5 bases and J by 2 bases. The CDR3 here is CASRQGLAYEQYF. CDR3 DNA sequence: TGTGCCAGCAGACAGGGACTAGCCTACGAGCAGTACTTC.

The J gene is TRBJ2-7, the V gene TRBV19, with D maybe TRBD2 (5 bases). Trimming removed 7 bases at V and 2 bases at J, with 12 bases between. Per the germline V gene, CDR1 is LNHDA and CDR2 is SQIVND (reference sequence). There are 13 residues in the CDR3. The DNA for the CDR3 is TGTGCCAGTAAGTTACGGGATACCTACGAGCAGTACTTC. Its protein is CASKLRDTYEQYF.

CDR3 DNA: TGTGCCAGCAGCCAAGTCGGGGGAAACTCCTACAATGAGCAGTTCTTC. Protein product: CASSQVGGNSYNEQFF. The V gene is TRBV4-2, the J gene TRBJ2-1; D may be TRBD2 (6 bases). The CDR3 length is 16 residues. Trimming cost V 1 base and J 0 bases, with 10 bases left between them. CDR1 LGHNA and CDR2 YNFKEQ come from the germline V gene.

The V and J genes are TRBV4-1 and TRBJ1-4; D unresolved. V lost 4 bases to trimming and J lost 4 bases, with 16 bases between them. Germline lookup yields CDR1 MGHRA and CDR2 YSYEKL. This CDR3 has 16 residues. This CDR3 is CASSPRERQLNEKLFF. In DNA form, the CDR3 reads TGCGCCAGCAGCCCACGGGAGAGGCAGCTTAATGAAAAACTGTTTTTT.

The chain is built from TRBV12-5 and TRBJ2-7; 9 bases agree with TRBD1. Germline-derived CDR1 and CDR2 are LGHNT and FRNRAP. The CDR3 runs 14 residues. Losses at the gene ends were 3 bases for V and 6 bases for J; bases not matched to a gene: 6. The CDR3: CASGFGTGLIEQYF. The CDR3 bases are TGTGCTAGTGGTTTCGGGACAGGGCTAATCGAGCAGTACTTC.

V gene TRBV28 combines with J gene TRBJ1-5; D is perhaps TRBD1 (6 bases). In germline, CDR1 is MDHEN, CDR2 SYDVKM. This CDR3 spans 13 amino acids. With 5 bases removed from V and 7 bases from J, the gap between germline ends came to 12 bases. The CDR3 sequence: CASSPTGAQPQHF. The CDR3 nucleotides read TGTGCCAGCAGTCCGACAGGCGCCCAGCCCCAGCATTTT. Together with reference TRBV28 and TRBJ1-5, the CDR3 gives the full variable domain: DVKVTQSSRYLVKRTGEKVFLECVQDMDHENMFWYRQDPGLGLRLIYFSYDVKMKEKGDIPEGYSVSREKKERFSLILESASTNQTSMYLCASSPTGAQPQHFGDGTRLSIL.

The V gene is TRBV28, the J gene TRBJ2-6; TRBD1 aligns across 10 bases. The CDR3 loop spans 19 amino acids. V trimming: 0 bases; J trimming: 0 bases; junction bases outside the gene matches: 5. CDR1 MDHEN and CDR2 SYDVKM come from the germline V gene. The CDR3 DNA is TGTGCCAGCAGTTTATGGAGGACAGGGGGAGCCTCTGGGGCCAACGTCCTGACTTTC. Its translation: CASSLWRTGGASGANVLTF.

The chain combines TRBV6-6 with TRBJ1-5, with 7 positions matching TRBD1. The V segment lost 4 bases and the J segment 0 bases; nucleotides outside the gene matches: 6. CDR3 size: 16 residues. Germline V gene data show CDR1 as MNHNY and CDR2 as SVGAGI (reference sequence). DNA for the CDR3: TGTGCCAGCAGTTCGGGACAGCCATATAGCAATCAGCCCCAGCATTTT. This translates into CASSSGQPYSNQPQHF.

J is TRBJ1-5 and V is TRBV6-5; no definite D call. V lost 5 bases, J lost 6 bases, and 11 bases lay in between. The V gene's germline CDR1 is MNHEY and CDR2 SVGAGI. The CDR3 totals 13 residues. The CDR3 sequence is CASSQEEGQPQHF. CDR3 nucleotide sequence: TGTGCCAGCAGTCAAGAAGAGGGTCAGCCCCAGCATTTT.

The chain combines TRBV18 with TRBJ1-1, with 7 bases aligning to TRBD1. The ends lost 3 bases at V and 8 bases at J; junction bases unmatched: 0. The germline V gene encodes CDR1 KGHSH and CDR2 LQKENI. The CDR3 runs to 11 residues. The CDR3 DNA follows: TGTGCCAGCTCACCGGGACAGGAAGCTTTCTTT. It specifies CASSPGQEAFF.

This rearrangement joins TRBV7-9 to TRBJ1-2; D uncertain. V lost 4 bases to trimming and J lost 4 bases, with 7 bases between them. This CDR3 comprises 12 residues. Germline V gene data show CDR1 as SEHNR and CDR2 as FQNEAQ (reference sequence). As DNA, the CDR3 is TGTGCCAGCAGCTCCCTCGTCTATGGCTACACCTTC. Its translation is CASSSLVYGYTF.

The chain links TRBV29-1 to TRBJ2-3, with D uncertain. Trimming cost V 0 bases and J 7 bases, with 5 bases left between them. Germline V gene lookup returns CDR1 SQVTM and CDR2 ANQGSEA. The CDR3 runs to 11 residues. CDR3 loop: CSVEEANTQYF. The CDR3 DNA sequence: TGCAGCGTTGAAGAGGCAAATACGCAGTATTTT.

The chain is built from TRBV6-1 and TRBJ2-1, with 7 nucleotides matching TRBD1. CDR1 and CDR2 from the germline V gene are MNHNS and SASEGT. With V trimmed by 2 bases and J by 6 bases, 7 bases remained unmatched. CDR3 size: 15 residues. This CDR3 is CASSEPTGTLNEQFF. CDR3 in DNA: TGTGCCAGCAGTGAACCGACAGGGACCCTCAATGAGCAGTTCTTC.

This sequence joins TRBV7-6 and TRBJ1-1, with a possible D match to TRBD1 (6 bases). The CDR3 has 14 residues. From germline, CDR1 is SGHVS and CDR2 FNYEAQ. With 0 bases removed from V and 5 bases from J, the gap between germline ends came to 10 bases. DNA for the CDR3: TGTGCCAGCAGCTTAGCAGGGGGAGGGACTGAAGCTTTCTTT. As protein: CASSLAGGGTEAFF.

The chain links TRBV5-6 to TRBJ1-6; the D is unclear. CDR3 length equals 15 residues. Germline values: CDR1 SGHDT, CDR2 YYEEEE. The V end lost 0 bases, the J end lost 0 bases, and 4 bases lay between the germline ends. In DNA, the CDR3 is TGTGCCAGCAGCTTGGCCAGCTCCTATAATTCACCCCTCCACTTT. Its protein product is CASSLASSYNSPLHF.

The count of this clone is one. The V gene is TRBV30, the J gene TRBJ2-5; 16 bases line up with TRBD2. With V trimmed by 3 bases and J by 5 bases, 6 bases remained unmatched. Germline V gene lookup returns CDR1 GTSNPN and CDR2 SVGIG (reference sequence). The CDR3 extends over 16 amino acids. The CDR3 nucleotides read TGTGCCTGGAGAGGGGGACTAGCGGGGGGGCAGGAGACCCAGTACTTC. Its protein product is CAWRGGLAGGQETQYF.

This clone was found once. V usage is TRBV5-1 and J usage is TRBJ2-3; TRBD2 agrees at 7 bases. The CDR3 runs to 15 residues. The germline gives CDR1 SGHRS, CDR2 YFSETQ. Unmatched junction bases numbered 3, after V lost 0 bases and J lost 2 bases. This CDR3 reads CASSLVGDYTDTQYF. The CDR3 bases are TGCGCCAGCAGCTTGGTTGGGGACTACACAGATACGCAGTATTTT.

The chain uses TRBV6-1 and TRBJ2-7; 9 nucleotides match TRBD1. V lost 4 bases to trimming and J lost 1 base; unmatched junction nucleotides: 2. The CDR3 runs 14 residues. From germline, CDR1 is MNHNS and CDR2 SASEGT. The CDR3 DNA reads as TGTGCCAGCAGTGCCGGGACAGGGTCCTACGAGCAGTACTTC. It encodes CASSAGTGSYEQYF.

The gene calls are TRBV5-1 and TRBJ2-3, with 10 bases that match TRBD2. Germline loops: CDR1 SGHRS, CDR2 YFSETQ. V lost 4 bases to trimming and J lost 5 bases; unmatched junction nucleotides: 7. The CDR3 contains 15 residues. CDR3 sequence: CASSIRAGGLDTQYF. The CDR3 nucleotides read TGCGCCAGCAGCATAAGAGCGGGGGGGTTAGATACGCAGTATTTT.

This sequence joins TRBV7-8 and TRBJ2-7; maybe TRBD2 (7 bases). This CDR3 spans 17 amino acids. Trimming pared 1 base from V and 2 bases from J, leaving 18 bases between. Germline V CDR1 and CDR2: SGHVS, FQNEAQ. The CDR3 protein is CASSLEGGGSGAYEQYF. In nucleotides, the CDR3 is TGTGCCAGCAGCTTAGAGGGGGGGGGCAGTGGAGCCTACGAGCAGTACTTC. The entire variable domain, with the rest obtained from reference TRBV7-8 and TRBJ2-7, is as follows: GAGVSQSPRYKVAKRGQDVALRCDPISGHVSLFWYQQALGQGPEFLTYFQNEAQLDKSGLPSDRFFAERPEGSVSTLKIQRTQQEDSAVYLCASSLEGGGSGAYEQYFGPGTRLTVT.

V usage is TRBV4-1 and J usage is TRBJ1-2, with TRBD1 identical over 7 bases. Germline CDR1 MGHRA, CDR2 YSYEKL. J lost 4 bases, V lost 0 bases, and 11 bases had no gene match. This CDR3 has 17 residues. Written as DNA, the CDR3 is TGCGCCAGCAGCCAAGAGTGGACAGGCGACTTTTTCTATGGCTACACCTTC. Its translation: CASSQEWTGDFFYGYTF.

The chain carries TRBV4-1 and TRBJ1-5, with 8 bases lining up with TRBD1. Germline-derived CDR1 and CDR2 are MGHRA and YSYEKL. The V gene end was trimmed by 0 bases and the J gene end by 4 bases; junction bases not matched to a gene: 11. The CDR3 has 18 residues. The CDR3 DNA sequence: TGCGCCAGCAGCCAAGATCTAAGGGCCTGGACAGGGAATCAGCCCCAGCATTTT. Translated: CASSQDLRAWTGNQPQHF.

The chain is built from TRBV18 and TRBJ2-7, with TRBD1 as a possible D gene (5 bases). Trimming removed 2 bases from V and 6 bases from J, with 8 bases in between. This CDR3 contains 12 residues. Germline loops: CDR1 KGHSH, CDR2 LQKENI. The DNA of the CDR3 is TGTGCCAGCTCACCAGACAGTTCCGAGCAGTACTTC. Translation gives CASSPDSSEQYF.

The chain is built from TRBV30 and TRBJ1-2, with D maybe TRBD1 (5 bases). The CDR3 sequence is 13 residues long. The germline V gene has CDR1 GTSNPN and CDR2 SVGIG (reference sequence). V dropped 1 base and J dropped 3 bases, with 9 bases sitting between them. The CDR3 DNA reads TGTGCCTGGAGTGGGGGCAGGTACTATGGCTACACCTTC. Encoded protein: CAWSGGRYYGYTF.